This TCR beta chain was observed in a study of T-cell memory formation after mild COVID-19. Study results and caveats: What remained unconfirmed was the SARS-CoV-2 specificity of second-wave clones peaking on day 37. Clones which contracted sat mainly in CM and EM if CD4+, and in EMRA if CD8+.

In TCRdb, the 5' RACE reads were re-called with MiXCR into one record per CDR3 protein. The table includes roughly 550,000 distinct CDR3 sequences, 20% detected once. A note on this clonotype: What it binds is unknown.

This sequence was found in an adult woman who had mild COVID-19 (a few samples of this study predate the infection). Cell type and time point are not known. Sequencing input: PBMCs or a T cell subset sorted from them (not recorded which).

CDR3 loop: CASSHPRDRGRTEAFF. The CDR3 coding sequence is TGCGCCAGCAGCCATCCCCGGGACAGGGGGCGGACTGAAGCTTTCTTT. The genes are TRBV4-1 and TRBJ1-1; 12 nucleotides match TRBD1. In germline, CDR1 is MGHRA, CDR2 YSYEKL. J was trimmed by 5 bases and V by 3 bases; bases with no gene match: 7. The length of the CDR3 is 16 residues.